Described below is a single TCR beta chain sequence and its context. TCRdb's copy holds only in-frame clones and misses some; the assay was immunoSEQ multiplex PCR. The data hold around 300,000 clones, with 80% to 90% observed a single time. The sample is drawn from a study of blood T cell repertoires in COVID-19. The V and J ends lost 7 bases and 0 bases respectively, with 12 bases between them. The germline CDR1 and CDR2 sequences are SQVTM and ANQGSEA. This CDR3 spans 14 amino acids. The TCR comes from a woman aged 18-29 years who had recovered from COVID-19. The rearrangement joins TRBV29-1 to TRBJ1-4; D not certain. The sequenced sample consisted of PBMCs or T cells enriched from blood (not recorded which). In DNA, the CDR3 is TGCAGCGCCGTGCAGGATGCAACTAATGAAAAACTGTTTTTT. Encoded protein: CSAVQDATNEKLFF.